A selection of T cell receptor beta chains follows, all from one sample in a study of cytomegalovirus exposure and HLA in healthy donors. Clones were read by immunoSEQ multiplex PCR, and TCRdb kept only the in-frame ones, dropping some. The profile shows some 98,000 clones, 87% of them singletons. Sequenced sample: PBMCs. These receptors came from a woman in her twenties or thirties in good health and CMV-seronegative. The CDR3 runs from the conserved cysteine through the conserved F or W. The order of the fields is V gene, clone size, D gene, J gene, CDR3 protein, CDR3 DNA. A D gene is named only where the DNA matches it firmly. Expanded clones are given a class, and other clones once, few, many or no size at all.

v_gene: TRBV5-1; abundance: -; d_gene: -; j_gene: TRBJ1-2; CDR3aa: CASSLGFGDTSTLGYGYTF; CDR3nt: TGCGCCAGCAGTTTGGGGTTCGGGGACACCTCTACCTTGGGGTATGGCTACACCTTC
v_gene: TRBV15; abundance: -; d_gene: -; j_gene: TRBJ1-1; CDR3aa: CATSRPGRGDTEAFF; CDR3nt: TGTGCCACCAGCAGGCCCGGCAGGGGAGACACTGAAGCTTTCTTT
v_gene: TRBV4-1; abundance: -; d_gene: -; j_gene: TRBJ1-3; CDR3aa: CASSPLMGPKGNTIYF; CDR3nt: TGCGCCAGCAGCCCACTAATGGGCCCGAAGGGGAACACCATATATTTT
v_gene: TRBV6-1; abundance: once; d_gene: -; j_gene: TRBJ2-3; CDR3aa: CASRSLAGLVDTQYF; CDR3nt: TGTGCCAGCCGGTCCCTGGCGGGGCTCGTAGATACGCAGTATTTT
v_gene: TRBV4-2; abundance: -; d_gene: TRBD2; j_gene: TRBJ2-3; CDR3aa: CASSQESSGRGRVVADTQYF; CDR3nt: TGTGCCAGCAGCCAAGAGTCTAGCGGGAGAGGGAGGGTCGTTGCAGATACGCAGTATTTT
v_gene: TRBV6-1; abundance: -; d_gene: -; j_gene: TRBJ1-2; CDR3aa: CASSEQVYGYTF; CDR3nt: TGTGCCAGCAGTGAGCAGGTCTATGGCTACACCTTC
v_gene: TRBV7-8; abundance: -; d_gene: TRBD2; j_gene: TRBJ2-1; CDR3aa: CASSLSSGSYNEQFF; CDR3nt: TGTGCCAGCAGCTTAAGTAGCGGGAGCTACAATGAGCAGTTCTTC
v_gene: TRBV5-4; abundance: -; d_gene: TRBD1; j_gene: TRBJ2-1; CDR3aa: CASSWGGRGNEQFF; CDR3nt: TGTGCCAGCAGCTGGGGTGGCAGGGGGAATGAGCAGTTCTTC
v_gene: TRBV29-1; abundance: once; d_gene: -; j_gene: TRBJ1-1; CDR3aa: CSVEWGDTEAFF; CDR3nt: TGCAGCGTTGAATGGGGGGACACTGAAGCTTTCTTT
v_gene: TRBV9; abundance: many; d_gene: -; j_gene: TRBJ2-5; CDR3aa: CASSLGASKFGETQYF; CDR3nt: TGTGCCAGCAGCCTTGGGGCTTCCAAGTTCGGAGAGACCCAGTACTTC
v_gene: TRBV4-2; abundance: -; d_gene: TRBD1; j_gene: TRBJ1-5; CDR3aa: CASSQAETGVNQPQHF; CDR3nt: TGTGCCAGCAGCCAAGCAGAGACAGGGGTTAATCAGCCCCAGCATTTT
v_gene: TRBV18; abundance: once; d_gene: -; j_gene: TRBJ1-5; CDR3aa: CASSPGEGQPQHF; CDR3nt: TGTGCCAGCTCACCAGGGGAGGGCCAGCCCCAGCATTTT
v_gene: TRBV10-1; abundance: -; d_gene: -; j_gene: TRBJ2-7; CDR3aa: CASSEGRVGSYEQYF; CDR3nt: TGCGCCAGCAGTGAAGGGCGGGTCGGCTCCTACGAGCAGTACTTC
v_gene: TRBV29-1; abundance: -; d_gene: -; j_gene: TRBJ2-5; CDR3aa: CSVVQAMSETQYF; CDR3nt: TGCAGCGTTGTCCAGGCTATGTCGGAGACCCAGTACTTC
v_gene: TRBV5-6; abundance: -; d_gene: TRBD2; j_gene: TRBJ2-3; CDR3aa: CASSSPGLADSDTQYF; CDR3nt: TGTGCCAGCAGCTCTCCTGGTCTAGCGGATTCAGATACGCAGTATTTT
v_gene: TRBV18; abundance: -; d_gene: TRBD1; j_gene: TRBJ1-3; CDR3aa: CASSVIRDRSLSGNTIYF; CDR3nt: TGTGCCAGCTCAGTAATCCGGGACAGGAGCCTTTCTGGAAACACCATATATTTT
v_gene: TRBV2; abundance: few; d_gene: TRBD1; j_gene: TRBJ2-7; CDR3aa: CASSSDRGSEQYF; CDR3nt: TGTGCCAGCAGTTCGGACAGGGGGAGTGAGCAGTACTTC
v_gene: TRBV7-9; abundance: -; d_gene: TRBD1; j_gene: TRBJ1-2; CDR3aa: CASSTGQAVNYGYTF; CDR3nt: TGTGCCAGCAGCACCGGACAGGCCGTTAACTATGGCTACACCTTC
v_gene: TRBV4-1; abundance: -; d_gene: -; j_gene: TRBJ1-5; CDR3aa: CASSQDPSRQPQHF; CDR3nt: TGCGCCAGCAGCCAAGACCCTTCGCGACAGCCCCAGCATTTT
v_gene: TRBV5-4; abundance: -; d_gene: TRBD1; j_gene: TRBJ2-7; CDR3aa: CASSLYRTGGLEQYF; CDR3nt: TGTGCCAGCAGCTTATATAGGACAGGGGGCCTCGAGCAGTACTTC
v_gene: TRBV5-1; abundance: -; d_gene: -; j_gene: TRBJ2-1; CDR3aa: CASSVSGPEQFF; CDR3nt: TGCGCCAGCAGCGTTAGCGGACCTGAGCAGTTCTTC
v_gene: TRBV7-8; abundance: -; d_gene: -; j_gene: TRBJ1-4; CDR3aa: CASSLTGESEKLFF; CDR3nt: TGTGCCAGCAGCTTAACTGGGGAGAGTGAAAAACTGTTTTTT
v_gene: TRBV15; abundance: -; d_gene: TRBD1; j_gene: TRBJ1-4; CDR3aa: CATSRSGGAGEKLFF; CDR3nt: TGTGCCACCAGCAGGTCAGGGGGCGCGGGGGAAAAACTGTTTTTT
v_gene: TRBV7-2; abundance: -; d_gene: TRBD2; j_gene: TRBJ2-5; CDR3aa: CASSLGWDYINQETQYF; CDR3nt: TGTGCCAGCAGCTTAGGTTGGGACTACATAAACCAAGAGACCCAGTACTTC
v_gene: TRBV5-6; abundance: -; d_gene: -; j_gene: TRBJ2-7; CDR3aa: CASSLGLGEQYF; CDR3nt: TGTGCCAGCAGCTTGGGACTGGGCGAGCAGTACTTC
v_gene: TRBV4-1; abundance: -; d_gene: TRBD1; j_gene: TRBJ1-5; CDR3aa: CASSQALGGQNQPQHF; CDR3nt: TGCGCCAGCAGCCAGGCCCTAGGGGGACAGAATCAGCCCCAGCATTTT
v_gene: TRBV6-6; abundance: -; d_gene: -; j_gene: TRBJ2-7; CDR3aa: CASSSGFWEQYF; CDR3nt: TGTGCCAGCAGCTCAGGGTTTTGGGAGCAGTACTTC
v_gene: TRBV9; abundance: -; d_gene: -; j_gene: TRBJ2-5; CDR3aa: CASSVTPFSEGQETQYF; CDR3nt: TGTGCCAGCAGCGTAACTCCATTCTCAGAGGGTCAAGAGACCCAGTACTTC
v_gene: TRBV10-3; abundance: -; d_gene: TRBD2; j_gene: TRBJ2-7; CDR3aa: CAISDEKSGSYEQYF; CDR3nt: TGTGCCATCAGTGATGAGAAGAGCGGGAGCTACGAGCAGTACTTC
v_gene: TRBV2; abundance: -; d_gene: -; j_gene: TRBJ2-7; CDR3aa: CASSESAGPYEQYF; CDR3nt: TGTGCCAGCAGTGAATCTGCGGGTCCCTACGAGCAGTACTTC
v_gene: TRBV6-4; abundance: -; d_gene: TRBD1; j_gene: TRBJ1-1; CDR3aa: CASSPSRDRGLHTEAFF; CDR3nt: TGTGCCAGCAGTCCTTCCCGGGACAGGGGGCTTCACACTGAAGCTTTCTTT
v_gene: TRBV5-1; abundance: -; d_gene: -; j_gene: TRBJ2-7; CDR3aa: CASSFGLISYEQYF; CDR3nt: TGCGCCAGCAGCTTTGGACTTATCTCCTACGAGCAGTACTTC
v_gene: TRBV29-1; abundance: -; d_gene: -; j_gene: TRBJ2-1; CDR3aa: CSVVGLPTYNEQFF; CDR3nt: TGCAGCGTGGTGGGACTCCCCACCTACAATGAGCAGTTCTTC
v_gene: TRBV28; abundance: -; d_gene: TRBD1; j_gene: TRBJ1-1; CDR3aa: CASSLRQGWTEAFF; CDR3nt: TGTGCCAGCAGTTTACGACAGGGTTGGACTGAAGCTTTCTTT
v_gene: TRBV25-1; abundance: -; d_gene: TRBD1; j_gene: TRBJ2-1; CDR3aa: CASSVRQGAYNEQFF; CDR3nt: TGTGCCAGCAGTGTACGACAGGGGGCCTACAATGAGCAGTTCTTC
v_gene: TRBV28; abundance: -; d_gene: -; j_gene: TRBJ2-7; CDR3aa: CAVKRTLDEQYF; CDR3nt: TGTGCCGTCAAGCGGACTCTGGACGAGCAGTACTTC
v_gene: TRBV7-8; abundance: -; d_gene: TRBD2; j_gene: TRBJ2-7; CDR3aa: CASSLLSGTYEQYF; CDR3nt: TGTGCCAGCAGCTTACTGAGCGGGACCTACGAGCAGTACTTC